This paragraph covers one TCR beta chain sequence. V lost 4 bases and J lost 3, with 4 bases in between. The germline V gene has CDR1 SGHTA and CDR2 FQGNSA. The CDR3 is made up of 11 amino acids. The data derive from a study of OX40 agonist ivuxolimab in advanced cancers. On the study more broadly: Ivuxolimab, which patients received intravenously every 2 weeks, was dosed at 0.01 to 10 mg/kg.

Data came from immunoSEQ multiplex PCR; TCRdb stores just in-frame clones and leaves some out. This table has roughly 80,000 clones, around 85% appearing once. This receptor was obtained from an adult with an advanced solid tumor such as melanoma, head and neck, liver or kidney cancer. The gene calls are TRBV7-2 and TRBJ2-7; D gene ambiguous. Sequences were derived from CD4+ or CD8+ T cells sorted from blood, sampled in a trial of the OX40 agonist ivuxolimab. CDR3 residues: CASSYLYEQYF. Here the CDR3 DNA reads TGTGCCAGCAGCTATCTCTACGAGCAGTACTTC.